This T cell receptor beta chain was captured in a study of sequential checkpoint blockade in melanoma. This table comes from immunoSEQ multiplex PCR, and its TCRdb copy is limited to in-frame clones, with some not included. This sample has some 26,000 clones, with roughly 80% found just once. The V gene's germline CDR1 is LNHDA and CDR2 SQIVND (reference sequence). V lost 5 bases, J lost 2 bases, and 10 bases lay in between. There are 14 residues in the CDR3. Treatment denoted: randomized to nivolumab then ipilimumab (arm A) or the reverse (arm B). The receptor's source is a human donor with melanoma. The sequenced sample was CD8+ T cells sorted from blood (inferred from file names), obtained from a patient given nivolumab and ipilimumab in sequence. This chain uses TRBV19 with TRBJ2-1; TRBD2 might be the D (6 bases). The CDR3 here is CASSPGTAYNEQFF. Written as DNA, the CDR3 is TGTGCCAGTAGTCCCGGGACTGCCTACAATGAGCAGTTCTTC.